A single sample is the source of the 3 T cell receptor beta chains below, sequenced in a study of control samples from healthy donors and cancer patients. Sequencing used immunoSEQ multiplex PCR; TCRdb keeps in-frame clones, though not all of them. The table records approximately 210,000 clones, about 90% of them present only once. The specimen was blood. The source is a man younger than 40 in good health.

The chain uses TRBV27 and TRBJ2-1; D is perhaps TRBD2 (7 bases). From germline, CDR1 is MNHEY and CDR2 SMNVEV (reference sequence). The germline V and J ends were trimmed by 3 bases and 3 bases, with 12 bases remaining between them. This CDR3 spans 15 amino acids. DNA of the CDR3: TGTGCCAGCAGTTTTAGGGGGGGATTCTACAATGAGCAGTTCTTC. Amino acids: CASSFRGGFYNEQFF.

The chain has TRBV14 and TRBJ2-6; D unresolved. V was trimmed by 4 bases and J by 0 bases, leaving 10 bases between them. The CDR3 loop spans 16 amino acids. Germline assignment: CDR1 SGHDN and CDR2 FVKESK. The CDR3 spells CASSLGSYSGANVLTF. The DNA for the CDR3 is TGTGCCAGCAGCCTGGGGTCATACTCTGGGGCCAACGTCCTGACTTTC.

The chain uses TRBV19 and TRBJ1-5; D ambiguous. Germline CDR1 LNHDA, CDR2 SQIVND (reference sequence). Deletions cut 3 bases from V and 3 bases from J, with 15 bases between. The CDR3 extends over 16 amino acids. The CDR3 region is CASSIGIGPNNQPQHF. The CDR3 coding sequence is TGTGCCAGTAGTATCGGGATAGGGCCGAACAATCAGCCCCAGCATTTT.